The rows below give T cell receptor beta chains drawn from one sample of a study of T cells in Graves' hyperthyroidism and ophthalmopathy. A single record per CDR3 protein comes from TCRdb applying MiXCR to the multiplex PCR reads. The sample lists 410,000 or so distinct CDR3 sequences; 14% to 15% were seen once. The material sequenced was blood. These receptors were obtained from a man younger than 30 with Graves' ophthalmopathy. The CDR3 runs from the conserved cysteine through the conserved F or W. The order of the fields is CDR3 DNA, CDR3 protein, J gene, D gene, clone size, V gene. The D gene is left open where the match is weak. Expanded clones get a size class; other rows say once, few or many, or leave the size out.

TGTGCCAGTAGTTTTCGGACAGGGGGAGTCCTCCAGAGCGAGCAGTACTTC,CASSFRTGGVLQSEQYF,TRBJ2-7,TRBD1,NA,TRBV19
TGTGCCAGCAGCCATAGCTACCGGAGCTCCTATAATTCACCCCTCCACTTT,CASSHSYRSSYNSPLHF,TRBJ1-6,NA,few,TRBV3-1
TGCAGCGTTAGGGCCTTCTACGAGCAGTACTTC,CSVRAFYEQYF,TRBJ2-7,NA,many,TRBV29-1
TGTGCCAGCAGCAGGGGGGTATCAGGGAGGTACAATGAGCAGTTCTTC,CASSRGVSGRYNEQFF,TRBJ2-1,NA,once,TRBV9
TGTGCCAGCAGCTTAACTAGCGGGGGGGCCAGGGAGACCCAGTACTTC,CASSLTSGGARETQYF,TRBJ2-5,TRBD2,NA,TRBV7-9
TGTGCCAGCAGCCAAGATCGACAGGGAATCTATGGCTACACCTTC,CASSQDRQGIYGYTF,TRBJ1-2,TRBD1,few,TRBV4-2
TGTGCCAGCAGTTTCATAGGGTCCTCAGGCCCTGAAGCTTTCTTT,CASSFIGSSGPEAFF,TRBJ1-1,NA,many,TRBV27
TGCTCCAGCAGTGAGATTGGGGGCAATACGCAGTATTTT,CSSSEIGGNTQYF,TRBJ2-3,NA,NA,TRBV10-1
TGTGCCAGCTCACCACGGGGCGGCCCTACAGATACGCAGTATTTT,CASSPRGGPTDTQYF,TRBJ2-3,NA,many,TRBV18
TGTGCCAGCAGTGGGACAGTGCTAGCGGGAGGGCCGTACGAGCAGTACTTC,CASSGTVLAGGPYEQYF,TRBJ2-7,TRBD2,many,TRBV6-1
TGTGCCGCTGGGACGGCAACTAGCACAGATACGCAGTATTTT,CAAGTATSTDTQYF,TRBJ2-3,NA,NA,TRBV24-1
TGCGCCAGCAGCTTGGGCCTAGCGGGAGGGTTGGAGACCCAGTACTTC,CASSLGLAGGLETQYF,TRBJ2-5,TRBD2,NA,TRBV5-1
TGTGCCAGCTCAGGACAGTCCCAAGAGACCCAGTACTTC,CASSGQSQETQYF,TRBJ2-5,NA,many,TRBV18
TGTGCCAGCAGTCCCACGATGGCGACAGGTCCTGAAGCTTTCTTT,CASSPTMATGPEAFF,TRBJ1-1,NA,many,TRBV6-1
TGTGCCTGGTGGACAGGGGGTATTTCACCCCTCCACTTT,CAWWTGGISPLHF,TRBJ1-6,TRBD1,few,TRBV30
TGCAGTGCTACTGGCTTTCCCGGGACTAGCGCAGATACGCAGTATTTT,CSATGFPGTSADTQYF,TRBJ2-3,TRBD2,many,TRBV20-1
TGTGCCAGCAGCTTAGTAGCTTACACTGAAGCTTTCTTT,CASSLVAYTEAFF,TRBJ1-1,NA,many,TRBV7-9